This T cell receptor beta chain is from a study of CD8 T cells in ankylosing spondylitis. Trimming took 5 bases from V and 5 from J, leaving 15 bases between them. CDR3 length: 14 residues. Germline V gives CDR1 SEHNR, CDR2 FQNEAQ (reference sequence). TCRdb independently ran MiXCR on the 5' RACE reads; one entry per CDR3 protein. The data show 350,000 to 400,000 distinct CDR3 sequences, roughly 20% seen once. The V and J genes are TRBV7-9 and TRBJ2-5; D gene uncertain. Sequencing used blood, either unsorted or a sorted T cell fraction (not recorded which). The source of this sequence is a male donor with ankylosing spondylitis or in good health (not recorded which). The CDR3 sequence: CASSTIGPSETQYF. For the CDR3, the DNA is TGTGCCAGCAGCACCATCGGACCCTCTGAGACCCAGTACTTC.